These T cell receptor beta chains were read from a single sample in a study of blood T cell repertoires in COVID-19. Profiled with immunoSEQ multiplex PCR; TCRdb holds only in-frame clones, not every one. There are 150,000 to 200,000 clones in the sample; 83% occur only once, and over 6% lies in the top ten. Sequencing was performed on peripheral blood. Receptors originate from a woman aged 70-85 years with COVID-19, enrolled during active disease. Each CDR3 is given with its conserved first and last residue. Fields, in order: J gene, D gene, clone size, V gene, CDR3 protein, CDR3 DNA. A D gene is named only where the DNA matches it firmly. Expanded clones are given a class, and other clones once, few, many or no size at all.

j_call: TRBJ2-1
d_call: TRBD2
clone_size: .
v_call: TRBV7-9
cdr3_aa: CASSSSGRDRNEQFF
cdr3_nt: TGTGCCAGCAGTTCAAGCGGGAGGGATCGGAATGAGCAGTTCTTC

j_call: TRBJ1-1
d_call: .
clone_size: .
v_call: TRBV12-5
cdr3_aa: CASGLVGDTEAFF
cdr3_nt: TGTGCTAGTGGTTTGGTAGGGGACACTGAAGCTTTCTTT

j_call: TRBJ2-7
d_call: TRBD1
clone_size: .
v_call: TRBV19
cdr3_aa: CASSKPGQGSYEQYF
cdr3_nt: TGTGCCAGTAGTAAACCGGGACAGGGCTCCTACGAGCAGTACTTC

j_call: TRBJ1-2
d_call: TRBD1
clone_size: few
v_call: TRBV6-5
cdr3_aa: CASSYRQGDYGYTF
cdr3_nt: TGTGCCAGCAGTTACCGACAGGGGGACTATGGCTACACCTTC

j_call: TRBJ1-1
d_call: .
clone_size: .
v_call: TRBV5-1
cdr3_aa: CASSREGGEGTEAFF
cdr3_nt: TGCGCCAGCAGCAGGGAAGGCGGGGAGGGGACTGAAGCTTTCTTT

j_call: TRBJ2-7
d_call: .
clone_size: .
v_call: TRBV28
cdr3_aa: CASSRGARKEAEQYF
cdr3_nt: TGTGCCAGCAGTCGGGGGGCGCGGAAGGAAGCTGAGCAGTACTTC

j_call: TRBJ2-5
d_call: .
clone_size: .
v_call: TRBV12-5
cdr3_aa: CASAAQIETQYF
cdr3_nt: TGTGCTAGTGCCGCACAGATCGAGACCCAGTACTTC

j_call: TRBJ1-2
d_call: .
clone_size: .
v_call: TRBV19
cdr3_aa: CASSIVSGLGQSNYGYTF
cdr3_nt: TGTGCCAGTAGTATAGTCTCGGGTCTCGGACAGAGTAACTATGGCTACACCTTC

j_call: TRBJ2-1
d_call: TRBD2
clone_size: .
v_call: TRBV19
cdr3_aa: CASREAGGPEAEQFF
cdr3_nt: TGTGCCAGTAGGGAAGCGGGAGGGCCTGAGGCTGAGCAGTTCTTC

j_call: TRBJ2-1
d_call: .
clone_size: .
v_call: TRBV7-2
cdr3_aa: CASSLNSGAYNEQFF
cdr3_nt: TGTGCCAGCAGCTTGAATAGCGGAGCCTACAATGAGCAGTTCTTC

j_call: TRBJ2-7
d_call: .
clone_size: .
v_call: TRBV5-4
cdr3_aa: CASSLTLATPRHEQYF
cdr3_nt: TGTGCCAGCAGCTTGACTCTAGCGACCCCCCGGCACGAGCAGTACTTC

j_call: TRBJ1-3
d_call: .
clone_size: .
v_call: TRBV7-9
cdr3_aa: CASIPGRTGNTIYF
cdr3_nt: TGTGCCAGCATCCCGGGAAGGACCGGAAACACCATATATTTT

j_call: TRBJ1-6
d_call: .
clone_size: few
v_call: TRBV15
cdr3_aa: CATSRDSAGGSPLHF
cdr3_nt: TGTGCCACCAGCAGAGATAGTGCAGGAGGTTCACCCCTCCACTTT

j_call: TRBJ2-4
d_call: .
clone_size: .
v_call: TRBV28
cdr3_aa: CASSPTGRSAKNIQYF
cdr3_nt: TGTGCCAGCAGTCCTACAGGGCGGTCGGCCAAAAACATTCAGTACTTC

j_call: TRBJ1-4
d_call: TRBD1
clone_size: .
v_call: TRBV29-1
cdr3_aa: CSVEDKDRGLANEKLFF
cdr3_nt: TGCAGCGTTGAAGATAAAGACAGGGGTCTAGCTAATGAAAAACTGTTTTTT

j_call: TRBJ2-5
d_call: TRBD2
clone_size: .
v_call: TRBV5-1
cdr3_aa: CASSPPGLAGGPFSLETQYF
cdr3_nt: TGCGCCAGCAGCCCGCCGGGACTAGCGGGAGGGCCTTTTTCCTTAGAGACCCAGTACTTC

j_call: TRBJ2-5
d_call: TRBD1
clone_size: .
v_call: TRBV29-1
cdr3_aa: CSANHQGVSLAQYF
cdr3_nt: TGCAGCGCCAACCACCAGGGGGTCAGTTTGGCCCAGTACTTC

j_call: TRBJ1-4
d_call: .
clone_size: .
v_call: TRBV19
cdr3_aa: CASRGNEKLFF
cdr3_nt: TGTGCCAGCCGGGGTAATGAAAAACTGTTTTTT

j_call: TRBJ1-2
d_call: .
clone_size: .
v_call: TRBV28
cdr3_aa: CASSLWGPNYGYTF
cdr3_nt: TGTGCCAGCAGTTTATGGGGGCCTAACTATGGCTACACCTTC

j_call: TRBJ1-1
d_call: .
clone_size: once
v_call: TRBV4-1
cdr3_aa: CASSQFGTYNTEAFF
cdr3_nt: TGCGCCAGCAGCCAATTTGGGACATACAACACTGAAGCTTTCTTT

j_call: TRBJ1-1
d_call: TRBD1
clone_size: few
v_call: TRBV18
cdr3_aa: CASSPVPTGANTEAFF
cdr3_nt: TGTGCCAGCTCACCCGTTCCGACAGGGGCTAACACTGAAGCTTTCTTT

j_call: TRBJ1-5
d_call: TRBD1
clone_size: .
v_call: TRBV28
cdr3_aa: CASSSGQGILPPQHF
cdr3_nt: TGTGCCAGCAGCTCGGGACAGGGGATATTACCGCCCCAGCATTTT